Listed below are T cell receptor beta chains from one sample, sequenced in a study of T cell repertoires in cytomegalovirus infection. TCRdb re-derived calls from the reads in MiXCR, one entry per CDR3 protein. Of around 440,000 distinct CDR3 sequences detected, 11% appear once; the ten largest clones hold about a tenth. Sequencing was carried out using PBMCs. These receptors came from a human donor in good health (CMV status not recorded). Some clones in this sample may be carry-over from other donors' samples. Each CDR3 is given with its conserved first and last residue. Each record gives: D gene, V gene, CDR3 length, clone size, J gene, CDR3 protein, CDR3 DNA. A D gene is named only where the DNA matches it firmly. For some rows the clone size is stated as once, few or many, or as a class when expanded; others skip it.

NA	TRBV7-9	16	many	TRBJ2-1	CASSQGRGGPYNEQFF	TGTGCCAGCAGCCAAGGTCGTGGGGGGCCATACAATGAGCAGTTCTTC
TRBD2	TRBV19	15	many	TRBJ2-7	CASTEGLAEGYEQYF	TGTGCCAGTACCGAGGGACTAGCGGAGGGCTACGAGCAGTACTTC
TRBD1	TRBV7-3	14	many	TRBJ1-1	CASSPSTGGTEAFF	TGTGCCAGCAGCCCTTCCACAGGGGGCACTGAAGCTTTCTTT
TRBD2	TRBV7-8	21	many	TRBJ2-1	CASSLALIGGLGTSGYNEQFF	TGTGCCAGCAGCTTAGCCCTGATAGGGGGCTTGGGGACTAGCGGCTACAATGAGCAGTTCTTC
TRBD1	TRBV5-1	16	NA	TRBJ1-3	CASSATGGVSGNTIYF	TGCGCCAGCAGCGCGACAGGGGGTGTCTCTGGAAACACCATATATTTT
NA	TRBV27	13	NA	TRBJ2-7	CASSLNLDSSQYF	TGTGCCAGCAGTTTAAACTTGGACAGTAGTCAGTACTTC
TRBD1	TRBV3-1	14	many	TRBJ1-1	CASSDRGANTEAFF	TGTGCCAGCAGCGACAGGGGTGCGAACACTGAAGCTTTCTTT
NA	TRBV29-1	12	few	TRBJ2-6	CSVQDGANVLTF	TGCAGCGTTCAAGACGGGGCCAACGTCCTGACTTTC
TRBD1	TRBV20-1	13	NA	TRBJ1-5	CSASDRVGQPQHF	TGCAGTGCTTCCGACAGGGTGGGTCAGCCCCAGCATTTT
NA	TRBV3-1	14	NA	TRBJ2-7	CASSPYGQTYEQYF	TGTGCCAGCAGCCCCTACGGGCAGACCTACGAGCAGTACTTC
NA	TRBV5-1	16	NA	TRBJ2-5	CASSLKPSGSQETQYF	TGCGCCAGCAGCTTGAAGCCTTCTGGGTCCCAAGAGACCCAGTACTTC
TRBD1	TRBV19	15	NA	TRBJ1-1	CASSDPGQGATEAFF	TGTGCCAGTTCCGACCCGGGACAGGGGGCCACTGAAGCTTTCTTT
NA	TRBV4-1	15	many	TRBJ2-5	CASSPRRAQQETQYF	TGCGCCAGCAGCCCCAGAAGGGCGCAACAAGAGACCCAGTACTTC
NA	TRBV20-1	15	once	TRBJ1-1	CSARDLQKANTEAFF	TGCAGTGCTAGAGATCTCCAGAAAGCGAACACTGAAGCTTTCTTT
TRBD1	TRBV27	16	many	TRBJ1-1	CASSPSWGQGDTEAFF	TGTGCCAGCAGTCCTTCTTGGGGACAGGGGGACACTGAAGCTTTCTTT
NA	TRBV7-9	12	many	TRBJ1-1	CASRGGNTEAFF	TGTGCCAGCAGAGGTGGGAACACTGAAGCTTTCTTT
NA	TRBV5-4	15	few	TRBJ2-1	CASSRPEGPYNEQFF	TGTGCCAGCAGCCGGCCCGAAGGGCCTTACAATGAGCAGTTCTTC
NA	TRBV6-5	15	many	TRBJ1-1	CASSYSNGGKAEAFF	TGTGCCAGCAGTTACTCGAATGGGGGGAAAGCTGAAGCTTTCTTT
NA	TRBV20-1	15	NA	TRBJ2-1	CSARELTGRKGEQFF	TGCAGTGCTAGGGAATTAACAGGGCGGAAGGGTGAGCAGTTCTTC
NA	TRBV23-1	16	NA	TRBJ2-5	CASSQSTSRGKETQYF	TGCGCCAGCAGTCAATCAACGAGTAGGGGGAAAGAGACCCAGTACTTC
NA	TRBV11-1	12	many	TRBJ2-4	CASGRMGNIQYF	TGTGCCAGCGGCCGGATGGGAAACATTCAGTACTTC
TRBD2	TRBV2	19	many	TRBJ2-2	CASSEKTSGRTRFTGELFF	TGTGCCAGCAGTGAAAAGACTAGCGGGAGGACTCGATTCACCGGGGAGCTGTTTTTT
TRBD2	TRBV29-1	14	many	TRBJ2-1	CSGQGLADNNEQFF	TGCAGCGGACAAGGACTAGCGGACAACAATGAGCAGTTCTTC
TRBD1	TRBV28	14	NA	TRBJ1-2	CASSVDRGDYGYTF	TGTGCCAGCAGTGTCGACAGGGGCGATTATGGCTACACCTTC
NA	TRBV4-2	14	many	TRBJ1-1	CASSQALGGTEAFF	TGTGCCAGCAGCCAAGCCTTAGGGGGGACTGAAGCTTTCTTT
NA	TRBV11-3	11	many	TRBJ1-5	CLMGGYQPQHF	TGTTTGATGGGAGGGTACCAGCCCCAGCATTTT
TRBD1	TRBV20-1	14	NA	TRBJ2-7	CSAQDRQSSYEQYF	TGCAGTGCTCAGGACAGGCAGAGCTCCTACGAGCAGTACTTC
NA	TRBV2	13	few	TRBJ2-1	CASNLERNNEQFF	TGTGCCAGCAATTTGGAAAGGAACAATGAGCAGTTCTTC
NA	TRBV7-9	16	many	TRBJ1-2	CASSFRGATTNYGYTF	TGTGCCAGCAGCTTCCGGGGGGCCACAACGAACTATGGCTACACCTTC
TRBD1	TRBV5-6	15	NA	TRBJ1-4	CASSMTGREDEKLFF	TGTGCCAGCAGTATGACAGGGAGAGAGGATGAAAAACTGTTTTTT
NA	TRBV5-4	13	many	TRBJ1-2	CASSHSRIMGYTF	TGTGCCAGCAGCCACTCTAGGATTATGGGCTACACCTTC